A single sample gave rise to the 13 T cell receptor beta chains below, sequenced in a study of PD-L1 blockade in urothelial cancer. Libraries were prepared by immunoSEQ multiplex PCR; TCRdb keeps only in-frame clonotypes and omits some of them. Among tens of thousands of clones listed, around nine tenths were seen once. The source was PBMCs, collected around atezolizumab (anti-PD-L1) treatment. These receptors came from a man aged 60 to 75 with urothelial cancer.

This rearrangement joins TRBV10-3 to TRBJ1-1; D gene uncertain. Germline assignment: CDR1 ENHRY and CDR2 SYGVKD. The CDR3 spans 12 residues. The CDR3 here is CAIGDGGTEAFF. The DNA for the CDR3 is TGTGCTATTGGGGATGGAGGCACTGAAGCTTTCTTT.

The rearrangement uses TRBV4-1 and TRBJ2-1; 10 bases map to TRBD1. Losses at the gene ends were 1 base for V and 7 bases for J; bases not matched to a gene: 10. CDR3 length equals 17 residues. Germline V lookup: CDR1 MGHRA, CDR2 YSYEKL. CDR3 residues: CASSQVISGTGVNEQFF. The CDR3 coding sequence is TGCGCCAGCAGCCAAGTAATCAGTGGGACAGGGGTTAATGAGCAGTTCTTC.

The chain joins TRBV28 to TRBJ2-1; D not resolved. Germline V gives CDR1 MDHEN, CDR2 SYDVKM. With 7 bases removed from V and 0 bases from J, the gap between germline ends came to 10 bases. CDR3 length: 14 amino acids. The CDR3 DNA follows: TGTGCCAGCAAGACATTGAGCTCCTACAATGAGCAGTTCTTC. Translated, it gives CASKTLSSYNEQFF.

The gene calls are TRBV19 and TRBJ1-2, with D maybe TRBD1 (5 bases). The germline V gene has CDR1 LNHDA and CDR2 SQIVND (reference sequence). This CDR3 is built from 13 residues. Deletions cut 7 bases from V and 6 bases from J, with 15 bases between. The CDR3 region is CASTRGGTDGYTF. Written as DNA, the CDR3 is TGTGCCAGTACCCGGGGGGGAACCGATGGCTACACCTTC.

The chain links TRBV11-2 to TRBJ2-1; 8 bases map to TRBD1. CDR1 and CDR2 from the germline V gene are SGHAT and FQNNGV. The CDR3 totals 17 residues. The trim removed 1 base at V and 7 bases at J, leaving 12 bases unmatched. The CDR3 region is CASSLVGLRGQRNEQFF. CDR3 sequence (DNA): TGTGCCAGCAGCTTAGTAGGACTCAGGGGGCAACGGAATGAGCAGTTCTTC.

The V gene is TRBV30, the J gene TRBJ1-1; tentatively, D is TRBD1 (5 bases). This CDR3 is 13 amino acids long. CDR1 GTSNPN and CDR2 SVGIG come from the germline V gene (reference sequence). The V end lost 2 bases, the J end lost 11 bases, and 18 bases lay between the germline ends. The CDR3 nucleotides read TGTGCCTGGAGTTCTTCGGGGGAGGTTTGGGCTTTCTTT. Protein: CAWSSSGEVWAFF.

The chain uses TRBV7-2 and TRBJ1-2, with 8 bases identical to TRBD1. Germline lookup yields CDR1 SGHTA and CDR2 FQGNSA. The ends lost 5 bases at V and 4 bases at J; junction bases unmatched: 6. This CDR3 is 14 amino acids long. CDR3: CASSEGTGAYGYTF. Written as DNA, the CDR3 is TGTGCCAGCAGCGAGGGGACAGGCGCCTATGGCTACACCTTC.

The chain couples TRBV18 to TRBJ1-4; 8 bases line up with TRBD1. J lost 6 bases, V lost 3 bases, and 12 bases had no gene match. The V gene's germline CDR1 is KGHSH and CDR2 LQKENI. The CDR3 runs 17 residues. Written as DNA, the CDR3 is TGTGCCAGCTCACCGGACCTAATTCAGGGGGCTGATGAAAAACTGTTTTTT. Protein: CASSPDLIQGADEKLFF.

The rearrangement links TRBV6-1 to TRBJ2-1; D is possibly TRBD1 (5 bases). CDR1 and CDR2 from the germline V gene are MNHNS and SASEGT. Trimming stripped 3 bases from V and 5 bases from J, with 8 bases between. This CDR3 has 13 amino acids. The CDR3 here is CASSEARDNEQFF. The CDR3 nucleotides read TGTGCCAGCAGTGAGGCCAGGGACAATGAGCAGTTCTTC.

The chain recombines TRBV28 with TRBJ2-1; D is unresolved. Trimming removed 5 bases from V and 5 bases from J, with 10 bases in between. The CDR3 has 13 residues. Germline assignment: CDR1 MDHEN and CDR2 SYDVKM. CDR3 DNA sequence: TGTGCCAGCAGTCCTCCTAGGAACAATGAGCAGTTCTTC. It encodes CASSPPRNNEQFF. Complete variable domain (other parts from reference TRBV28 and TRBJ2-1): DVKVTQSSRYLVKRTGEKVFLECVQDMDHENMFWYRQDPGLGLRLIYFSYDVKMKEKGDIPEGYSVSREKKERFSLILESASTNQTSMYLCASSPPRNNEQFFGPGTRLTVL.

The CDR3 region has the DNA TGTGCCAGCTCACCGGGACAGAGAACCTACAATGAGCAGTTCTTC. Translated, it gives CASSPGQRTYNEQFF. J is TRBJ2-1 and V is TRBV18; 7 bases are a match to TRBD1. V gave up 3 bases and J gave up 2 bases; unmatched junction bases: 4. CDR1 and CDR2 from the germline V gene are KGHSH and LQKENI. This CDR3 has 15 amino acids.

The genes are TRBV4-2 and TRBJ2-1; TRBD2 agrees at 11 bases. The CDR3 runs to 17 residues. V shed 0 bases, J shed 6 bases, and the junction held 7 bases outside the gene matches. CDR1 LGHNA and CDR2 YNFKEQ come from the germline V gene. For the CDR3, the DNA is TGTGCCAGCAGCCAAGACCCGCCTAGCGGGGGGCTCAATGAGCAGTTCTTC. Protein product: CASSQDPPSGGLNEQFF.

The genes are TRBV30 and TRBJ2-3, with 10 bases aligning to TRBD2. The CDR3 spans 14 residues. Germline CDR1 is GTSNPN and CDR2 is SVGIG (reference sequence). J lost 1 base, V lost 7 bases, and 5 bases had no gene match. This chain's CDR3 is CALSGGGGTDTQYF. Here the CDR3 DNA reads TGTGCCTTAAGCGGGGGGGGAGGCACAGATACGCAGTATTTT. Full variable domain (missing parts from reference TRBV30 and TRBJ2-3): SQTIHQWPATLVQPVGSPLSLECTVEGTSNPNLYWYRQAAGRGLQLLFYSVGIGQISSEVPQNLSASRPQDRQFILSSKKLLLSDSGFYLCALSGGGGTDTQYFGPGTRLTVL.